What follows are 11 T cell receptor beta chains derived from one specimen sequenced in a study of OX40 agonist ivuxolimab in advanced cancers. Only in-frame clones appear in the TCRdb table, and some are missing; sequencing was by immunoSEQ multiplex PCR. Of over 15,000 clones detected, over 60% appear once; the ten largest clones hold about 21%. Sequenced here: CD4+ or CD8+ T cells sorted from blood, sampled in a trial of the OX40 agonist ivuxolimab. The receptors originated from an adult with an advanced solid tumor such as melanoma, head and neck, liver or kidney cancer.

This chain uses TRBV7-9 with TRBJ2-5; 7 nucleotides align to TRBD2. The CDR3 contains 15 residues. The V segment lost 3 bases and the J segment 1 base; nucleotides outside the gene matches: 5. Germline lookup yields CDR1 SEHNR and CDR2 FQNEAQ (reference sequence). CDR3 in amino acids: CASSFAGEGQETQYF. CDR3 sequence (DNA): TGTGCCAGCAGCTTTGCGGGGGAAGGCCAAGAGACCCAGTACTTC.

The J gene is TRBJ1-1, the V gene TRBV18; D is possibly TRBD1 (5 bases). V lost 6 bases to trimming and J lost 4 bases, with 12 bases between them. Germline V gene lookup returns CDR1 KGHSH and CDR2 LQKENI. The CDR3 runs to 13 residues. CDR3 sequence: CASSKGGGTEAFF. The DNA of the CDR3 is TGTGCCAGCTCCAAGGGCGGGGGCACTGAAGCTTTCTTT.

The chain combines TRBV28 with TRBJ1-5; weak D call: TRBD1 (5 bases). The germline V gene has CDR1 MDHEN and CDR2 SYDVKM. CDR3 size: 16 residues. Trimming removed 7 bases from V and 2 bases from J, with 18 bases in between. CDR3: CASISRAWGGNQPQHF. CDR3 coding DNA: TGTGCCAGCATCTCGAGGGCCTGGGGCGGCAATCAGCCCCAGCATTTT.

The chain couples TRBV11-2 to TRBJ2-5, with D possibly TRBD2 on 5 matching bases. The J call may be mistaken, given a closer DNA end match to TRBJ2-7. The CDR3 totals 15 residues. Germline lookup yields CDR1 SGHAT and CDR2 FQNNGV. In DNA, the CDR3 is TGTGCCAGCAGCTTATCTTACGGGGAGCCCTACGAGCAGTACTTC. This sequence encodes CASSLSYGEPYEQYF.

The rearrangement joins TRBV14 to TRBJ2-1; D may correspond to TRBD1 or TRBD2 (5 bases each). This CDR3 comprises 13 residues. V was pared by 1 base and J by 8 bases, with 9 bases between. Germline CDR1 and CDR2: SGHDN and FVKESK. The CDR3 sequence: CASSQGRGDEQFF. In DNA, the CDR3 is TGTGCCAGCAGCCAAGGAAGAGGGGATGAGCAGTTCTTC.

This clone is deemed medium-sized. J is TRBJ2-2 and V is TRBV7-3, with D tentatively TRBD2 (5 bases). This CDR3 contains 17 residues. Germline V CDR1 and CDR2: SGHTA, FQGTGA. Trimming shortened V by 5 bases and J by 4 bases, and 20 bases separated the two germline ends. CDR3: CASSDGPPGKTTGELFF. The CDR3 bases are TGTGCCAGCAGCGATGGGCCCCCGGGAAAGACCACCGGGGAGCTGTTTTTT.

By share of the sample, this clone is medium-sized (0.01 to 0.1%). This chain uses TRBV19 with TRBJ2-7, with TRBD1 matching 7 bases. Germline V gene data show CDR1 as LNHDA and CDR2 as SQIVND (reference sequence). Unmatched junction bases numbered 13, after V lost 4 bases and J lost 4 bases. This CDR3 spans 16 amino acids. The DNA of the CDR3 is TGTGCCAGTAGTACGAAGGCTTGGGACAGAGAGTACGAGCAGTACTTC. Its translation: CASSTKAWDREYEQYF.

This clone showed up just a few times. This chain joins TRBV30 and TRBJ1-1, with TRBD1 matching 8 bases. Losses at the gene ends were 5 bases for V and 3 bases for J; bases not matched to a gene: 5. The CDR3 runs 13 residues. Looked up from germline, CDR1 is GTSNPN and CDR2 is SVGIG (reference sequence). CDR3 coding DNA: TGTGCCTGGCCGGACAGGGAGGACACTGAAGCTTTCTTT. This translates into CAWPDREDTEAFF.

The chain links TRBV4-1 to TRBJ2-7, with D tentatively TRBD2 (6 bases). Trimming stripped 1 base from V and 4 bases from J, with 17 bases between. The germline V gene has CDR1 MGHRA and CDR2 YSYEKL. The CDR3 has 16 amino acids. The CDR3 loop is CASSQGVRTIEYEQYF. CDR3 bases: TGCGCCAGCAGCCAAGGAGTAAGGACTATCGAATACGAGCAGTACTTC.

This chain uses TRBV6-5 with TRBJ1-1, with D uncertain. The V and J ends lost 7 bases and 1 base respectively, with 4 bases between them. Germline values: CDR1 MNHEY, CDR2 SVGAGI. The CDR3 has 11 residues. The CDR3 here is CASMQNTEAFF. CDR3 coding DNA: TGTGCCAGCATGCAGAACACTGAAGCTTTCTTT.

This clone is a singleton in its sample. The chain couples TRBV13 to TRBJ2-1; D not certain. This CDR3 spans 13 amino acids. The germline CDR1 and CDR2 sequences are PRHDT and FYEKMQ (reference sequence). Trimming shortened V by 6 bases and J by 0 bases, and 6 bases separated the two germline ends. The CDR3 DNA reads TGTGCCAGCAGACGAAGCTCCTACAATGAGCAGTTCTTC. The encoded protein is CASRRSSYNEQFF.